The 9 T cell receptor beta chains reported below all come from one sample, sequenced in a study of shared clonotypes between healthy human individuals. The repertoire was sequenced with immunoSEQ multiplex PCR; TCRdb's copy has only in-frame clones and lacks some. There are about 2.3 million clones in the sample; about 90% occur only once, and 0.3% to 0.4% lies in the top ten. The sequenced material came from naive CD4+ T cells from PBMCs. Subset given: CD45RA+ positively selected. The receptors derive from a man younger than 35 in good health. Some clones in this sample may be carry-over from other donors' samples.

V and J are TRBV19 and TRBJ2-4; D may be TRBD1 or TRBD2 (6 bases each). Germline assignment: CDR1 LNHDA and CDR2 SQIVND (reference sequence). Trimming shortened V by 1 base and J by 7 bases, and 14 bases separated the two germline ends. There are 15 residues in the CDR3. The DNA of the CDR3 is TGTGCCAGTAGTATAGTTCGGAGGGGGAGGAACATTCAGTACTTC. It is translated as CASSIVRRGRNIQYF.

The chain uses TRBV11-2 and TRBJ2-7, with 10 bases aligning to TRBD2. CDR1 is SGHAT and CDR2 is FQNNGV in the germline V gene. The CDR3 is 14 residues long. With V trimmed by 10 bases and J by 3 bases, 9 bases remained unmatched. The CDR3 nucleotides read TGTGCCACCGCCCGGACTAGCGGTTACTACGAGCAGTACTTC. Translation: CATARTSGYYEQYF.

The V call is TRBV5-4, the J call TRBJ2-1, with TRBD2 matching 11 bases. With V trimmed by 4 bases and J by 9 bases, 9 bases remained unmatched. There are 15 residues in the CDR3. Looked up from germline, CDR1 is SGHNT and CDR2 is YYREEE (reference sequence). The CDR3 protein is CASSIIAGGRSEQFF. Here the CDR3 DNA reads TGTGCCAGCAGCATTATAGCGGGAGGGCGAAGTGAGCAGTTCTTC.

This chain links TRBV11-3 with TRBJ2-3; 12 nucleotides agree with TRBD2. The CDR3 is 17 residues long. Germline V CDR1 and CDR2: SGHNT, YENEEA. Unmatched junction bases numbered 8, after V lost 3 bases and J lost 4 bases. This CDR3 reads CASSLGASGRGADTQYF. In DNA form, the CDR3 reads TGTGCCAGCAGCTTGGGGGCTAGCGGGAGGGGAGCAGATACGCAGTATTTT.

The chain combines TRBV2 with TRBJ2-2; TRBD1 aligns across 7 bases. J was trimmed by 6 bases and V by 2 bases; bases with no gene match: 6. The length of the CDR3 is 15 residues. The germline V gene encodes CDR1 SNHLY and CDR2 FYNNEI. The DNA of the CDR3 is TGTGCCAGCAGTGAAACAGGGGTGGGTTCCGGGGAGCTGTTTTTT. Protein product: CASSETGVGSGELFF.

The V and J genes are TRBV7-9 and TRBJ2-7; 7 nucleotides match TRBD2. The CDR3 is made up of 16 amino acids. Per germline, CDR1 SEHNR and CDR2 FQNEAQ (reference sequence). Germline trimming cut 0 bases from V and 3 bases from J; bases unmatched to any gene: 8. The CDR3 region is CASSLAMASGHYEQYF. In DNA form, the CDR3 reads TGTGCCAGCAGCTTAGCGATGGCTAGCGGCCACTACGAGCAGTACTTC.

The chain combines TRBV5-1 with TRBJ2-1, with 14 bases matching TRBD2. CDR1 SGHRS and CDR2 YFSETQ come from the germline V gene. The CDR3 length is 15 residues. The V and J ends lost 3 bases and 9 bases, in that order; junction bases with no gene match: 5. Here the CDR3 DNA reads TGCGCCAGCAGCTGGGGACTAGCGGGAGTAGGTGAGCAGTTCTTC. Its translation is CASSWGLAGVGEQFF.

Concerning this clone: Other DNA sequences from this sample encode an identical CDR3 as well. This chain joins TRBV5-1 and TRBJ2-5; possibly TRBD1 for D (6 bases). The V gene's germline CDR1 is SGHRS and CDR2 YFSETQ. This CDR3 has 14 residues. Trimming shortened V by 2 bases and J by 1 base, and 9 bases separated the two germline ends. The CDR3 DNA reads TGCGCCAGCAGCTTCGGACAGACCCAAGAGACCCAGTACTTC. As protein: CASSFGQTQETQYF. The complete variable domain, with remaining parts taken from reference TRBV5-1 and TRBJ2-5, reads KAGVTQTPRYLIKTRGQQVTLSCSPISGHRSVSWYQQTPGQGLQFLFEYFSETQRNKGNFPGRFSGRQFSNSRSEMNVSTLELGDSALYLCASSFGQTQETQYFGPGTRLLVL.

This clone was picked up a small number of times. The chain couples TRBV15 to TRBJ1-1; 7 bases align to TRBD1. J gave up 1 base and V 10 bases, and 6 bases lay outside the gene matches. Germline CDR1 LNHNV, CDR2 YYDKDF (reference sequence). The CDR3 covers 13 residues. The CDR3: CASGTATNTEAFF. The DNA for the CDR3 is TGTGCCAGCGGGACAGCGACGAACACTGAAGCTTTCTTT.